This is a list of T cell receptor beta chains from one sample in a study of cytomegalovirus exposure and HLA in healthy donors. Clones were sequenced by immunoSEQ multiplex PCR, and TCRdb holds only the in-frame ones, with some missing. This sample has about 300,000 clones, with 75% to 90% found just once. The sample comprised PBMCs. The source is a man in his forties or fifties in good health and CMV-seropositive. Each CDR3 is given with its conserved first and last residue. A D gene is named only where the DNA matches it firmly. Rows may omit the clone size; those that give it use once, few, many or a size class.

TGTGCCAGCAGTGGGAGGGCAGACAATGAGCAGTTCTTC CASSGRADNEQFF TRBV6-5 NA TRBJ2-1 TRBD2
TGTGCCAGCAGCCCCGGGGTTGGGACTGAAGCTTTCTTT CASSPGVGTEAFF TRBV7-9 few TRBJ1-1 NA
TGTGCCAGCAGCCTAGCGGGACAGTTCAATGAAAAACTGTTTTTT CASSLAGQFNEKLFF TRBV27 NA TRBJ1-4 TRBD1
TGTGCCAGCAGCTTAGTAGGACTTAGCGGGTATTTT CASSLVGLSGYF TRBV11-2 NA TRBJ2-3 NA
TGTTCCAGCAGCTTAACAGGGTTAACGGTTCGCTACGAGCAGTACTTC CSSSLTGLTVRYEQYF TRBV7-9 NA TRBJ2-7 NA
TGTGCCAGTAGTATTGGCAGGGGTATTGGCAATCAGCCCCAGCATTTT CASSIGRGIGNQPQHF TRBV19 NA TRBJ1-5 NA
TGTGCCAGCAGCTTGGAACTAGCGAGTGAGCAGTACTTC CASSLELASEQYF TRBV7-3 NA TRBJ2-7 TRBD2
TGTGCCAGCAGTCTTGCGAGGGGACTAGCGGGAGAGGGTACTACAGATACGCAGTATTTT CASSLARGLAGEGTTDTQYF TRBV28 once TRBJ2-3 TRBD2
TGTGCCAGCAGCCCCGGGGTGCGGGTTGCCGGGGAGCTGTTTTTT CASSPGVRVAGELFF TRBV7-9 NA TRBJ2-2 NA
TGTGCCAGCTCACCAGAGAGTAACTATGGCTACACCTTC CASSPESNYGYTF TRBV18 NA TRBJ1-2 NA
TGCGCCAGCAGCCAAACGACAGGGGGGTCCTACGAGCAGTACTTC CASSQTTGGSYEQYF TRBV4-3 NA TRBJ2-7 TRBD1
TGTGCCAGCACCCGACTAAGCGTGGGGGATACGCAGTATTTT CASTRLSVGDTQYF TRBV9 NA TRBJ2-3 NA
TGTGCCAGCAGCTACAGGGCAACTAATGAAAAACTGTTTTTT CASSYRATNEKLFF TRBV7-2 NA TRBJ1-4 NA
TGTGCCAGCAGCCAAGATAAACTTGAGACCCAGTACTTC CASSQDKLETQYF TRBV4-2 once TRBJ2-5 NA
TGTGCCAGTAGCACAGGGGTCTATGGCTACACCTTC CASSTGVYGYTF TRBV28 NA TRBJ1-2 TRBD1
TGTGCCAGCAGTTTTAGCGGGAGTTGGGGTGAGACCCAGTACTTC CASSFSGSWGETQYF TRBV28 NA TRBJ2-5 TRBD2
TGTGCCAGCAGCTTGGCCGGGGGAAATAGAGAGACCCAGTACTTC CASSLAGGNRETQYF TRBV7-3 NA TRBJ2-5 NA
TGTGCCAGTAGACCGGGACTAGCGCTCCGCGAGCAGTACTTC CASRPGLALREQYF TRBV19 NA TRBJ2-7 TRBD2
TGTGCCAGTAGTATAGATCGCAGGGTAGCCGGGGAGCTGTTTTTT CASSIDRRVAGELFF TRBV19 NA TRBJ2-2 NA
TGTGCCAGCAGCTTAACGGGACAGGGGGCCAATCAGCCCCAGCATTTT CASSLTGQGANQPQHF TRBV7-9 NA TRBJ1-5 TRBD1
TGTGCCAGCAGCCAATTCTCTACAGCTCCTCTCGCCGGCTACACCTTC CASSQFSTAPLAGYTF TRBV16 NA TRBJ1-2 NA
TGTGCCAGCGCCGGGACAGGGGCACCGAAAGGCTACACCTTC CASAGTGAPKGYTF TRBV28 NA TRBJ1-2 TRBD1
TGTGCCAGCAGCTTGCTTGGGTCTCGTAGGACAGGGAACACCGGGGAGCTGTTTTTT CASSLLGSRRTGNTGELFF TRBV5-5 few TRBJ2-2 TRBD1